A single sample is the source of the 19 T cell receptor beta chains below, sequenced in a study of PD-L1 blockade in urothelial cancer (dated by TCRdb to about 2017). Receptor libraries were prepared by the immunoSEQ multiplex PCR assay. What TCRdb holds here is the immuneACCESS table cut down to in-frame rearrangements. Part of the clones is not present; checked against another copy, under half of the missing clones reflect an unresolved V gene, and the others are unexplained. The sample table shows tens of thousands of clones, and nearly 90% are seen once. Together, the top ten hold about 1.7% of the sample. The time point label for this specimen denotes: pretreatment peripheral blood. The material was PBMCs, obtained around atezolizumab (anti-PD-L1) treatment. These receptors all stem from a man aged 55 to 70 with urothelial cancer.

This chain connects TRBV7-3 to TRBJ1-1; tentatively, D is TRBD1 (5 bases). With 5 bases removed from V and 3 bases from J, the gap between germline ends came to 13 bases. Germline-derived CDR1 and CDR2 are SGHTA and FQGTGA. This CDR3 is 14 amino acids long. DNA of the CDR3: TGTGCCAGCAGCCCACAATGGGGGGACACTGAAGCTTTCTTT. Translated: CASSPQWGDTEAFF.

The rearrangement links TRBV5-1 to TRBJ2-5, with D tentatively TRBD1 (5 bases). CDR3 size: 14 residues. V dropped 4 bases and J dropped 1 base, with 11 bases sitting between them. Germline CDR1 reads SGHRS; CDR2 reads YFSETQ. The CDR3 protein is CASSPTVFQETQYF. CDR3 nucleotides: TGCGCCAGCAGCCCGACAGTTTTCCAAGAGACCCAGTACTTC.

The chain combines TRBV7-6 with TRBJ1-1; a possible D gene is TRBD1 (6 bases). CDR3 length equals 14 residues. The germline CDR1 and CDR2 sequences are SGHVS and FNYEAQ. V was pared by 0 bases and J by 2 bases, with 7 bases between. As DNA, the CDR3 is TGTGCCAGCAGCTTAGCAGGGGGTAACACTGAAGCTTTCTTT. This codes for CASSLAGGNTEAFF. The whole variable domain, remainder taken from reference TRBV7-6 and TRBJ1-1, is GAGVSQSPRYKVTKRGQDVALRCDPISGHVSLYWYRQALGQGPEFLTYFNYEAQQDKSGLPNDRFSAERPEGSISTLTIQRTEQRDSAMYRCASSLAGGNTEAFFGQGTRLTVV.

The chain recombines TRBV29-1 with TRBJ1-4; no firm D call. V was pared by 7 bases and J by 0 bases, with 9 bases between. This CDR3 is 13 amino acids long. The germline CDR1 and CDR2 sequences are SQVTM and ANQGSEA. CDR3 nucleotides: TGCAGCGCACAGCCTGCAACTAATGAAAAACTGTTTTTT. Amino acid sequence: CSAQPATNEKLFF.

The CDR3 loop is CASSSASSPNVLTF. DNA for the CDR3: TGCGCCAGCAGCTCAGCTAGTTCCCCCAACGTCCTGACTTTC. The genes are TRBV5-1 and TRBJ2-6; D uncertain. V was trimmed by 3 bases and J by 8 bases, leaving 12 bases between them. Germline lookup yields CDR1 SGHRS and CDR2 YFSETQ. The length of the CDR3 is 14 residues.

The chain employs TRBV2 and TRBJ2-7; D possibly corresponds to TRBD1 (5 bases). V was pared by 6 bases and J by 0 bases, with 6 bases between. In germline, CDR1 is SNHLY, CDR2 FYNNEI. CDR3 length: 12 residues. CDR3 region: CASRTDSYEQYF. CDR3 DNA: TGTGCCAGCAGGACAGACTCCTACGAGCAGTACTTC.

CDR3 protein: CASSTDRENTEAFF. The DNA for the CDR3 is TGTGCCAGCAGCACGGACCGGGAGAACACTGAAGCTTTCTTT. This chain uses TRBV7-2 with TRBJ1-1; D unclear. Germline-derived CDR1 and CDR2 are SGHTA and FQGNSA. CDR3 length: 14 amino acids. V was trimmed by 5 bases and J by 1 base, leaving 11 bases between them.

CDR3: CASSVGETLPTGELFF. The CDR3, as DNA: TGTGCCAGCAGCGTAGGGGAGACATTGCCTACCGGGGAGCTGTTTTTT. V gene TRBV9 combines with J gene TRBJ2-2; D is possibly TRBD2 (5 bases). Trimming shortened V by 0 bases and J by 5 bases, and 14 bases separated the two germline ends. CDR3 size: 16 residues. Per the germline V gene, CDR1 is SGDLS and CDR2 is YYNGEE.

The chain joins TRBV7-6 to TRBJ1-3; the D is unclear. Trimming cost V 6 bases and J 0 bases, with 15 bases left between them. The CDR3 is 16 residues long. The germline V gene has CDR1 SGHVS and CDR2 FNYEAQ. CDR3 sequence reads: CASSTLQRSSGNTIYF. DNA of the CDR3: TGTGCCAGCAGTACCCTCCAGCGGAGCTCTGGAAACACCATATATTTT.

The V gene is TRBV28, the J gene TRBJ2-7; D call uncertain. The V end lost 3 bases, the J end lost 4 bases, and 13 bases lay between the germline ends. The germline gives CDR1 MDHEN, CDR2 SYDVKM. The CDR3 is 14 residues long. DNA for the CDR3: TGTGCCAGCAGTTTTTTATTTGAGGAATACGAGCAGTACTTC. Amino acid sequence: CASSFLFEEYEQYF.

This sequence joins TRBV6-5 and TRBJ1-4, with D tentatively TRBD1 (6 bases). CDR1 MNHEY and CDR2 SVGAGI come from the germline V gene. The CDR3 spans 15 residues. Trimming removed 6 bases from V and 5 bases from J, with 16 bases in between. The CDR3: CASRGGGPLNEKLFF. CDR3 in DNA: TGTGCCAGCAGAGGGGGGGGGCCCCTAAATGAAAAACTGTTTTTT.

The genes are TRBV5-1 and TRBJ1-1, with TRBD1 matching over 10 bases. The V gene's germline CDR1 is SGHRS and CDR2 YFSETQ. Trimming took 3 bases from V and 4 from J; bases not matched to a gene: 9. The CDR3 contains 16 residues. The CDR3: CASSSYVGQGSTEAFF. CDR3 nucleotides: TGCGCCAGCAGCTCATATGTGGGACAGGGGTCCACTGAAGCTTTCTTT.

The genes are TRBV6-6 and TRBJ2-4; perhaps TRBD2 as D (6 bases). The CDR3 loop spans 15 amino acids. Germline-derived CDR1 and CDR2 are MNHNY and SVGAGI (reference sequence). V was pared by 5 bases and J by 0 bases, with 11 bases between. CDR3 residues: CASSRDFEAKNIQYF. The DNA of the CDR3 is TGTGCCAGCAGTAGGGACTTTGAAGCCAAAAACATTCAGTACTTC.

This clone was observed once. The rearrangement joins TRBV11-2 to TRBJ2-3; tentatively, D is TRBD1 (5 bases). From germline, CDR1 is SGHAT and CDR2 FQNNGV. This CDR3 is built from 14 residues. V gave up 1 base and J gave up 1 base, with 6 bases separating them. In nucleotides, the CDR3 is TGTGCCAGCAGCTTAGGGGGCGGCACAGATACGCAGTATTTT. Residues: CASSLGGGTDTQYF.

This rearrangement joins TRBV11-3 to TRBJ2-5; TRBD2 is a possible D gene (5 bases). The CDR3 loop spans 15 amino acids. Germline V gene sequence: CDR1 SGHNT, CDR2 YENEEA. V dropped 1 base and J dropped 5 bases, with 14 bases sitting between them. CDR3 bases: TGTGCCAGCAGCTTAGGTCTGACTATCTCGGAGACCCAGTACTTC. Protein sequence: CASSLGLTISETQYF. The full variable domain, with the rest looked up from reference TRBV11-3 and TRBJ2-5, is EAGVVQSPRYKIIEKKQPVAFWCNPISGHNTLYWYLQNLGQGPELLIRYENEEAVDDSQLPKDRFSAERLKGVDSTLKIQPAELGDSAVYLCASSLGLTISETQYFGPGTRLLVL.

A single count supports this clone. V usage is TRBV6-5 and J usage is TRBJ2-3, with 14 bases lining up with TRBD2. This CDR3 has 15 residues. The germline gives CDR1 MNHEY, CDR2 SVGAGI. With V trimmed by 6 bases and J by 5 bases, 4 bases remained unmatched. The CDR3 loop reads CASRYGLAGGDTQYF. In DNA form, the CDR3 reads TGTGCCAGCAGATACGGACTAGCGGGAGGAGATACGCAGTATTTT.

This rearrangement joins TRBV7-2 to TRBJ2-7; the D gene is possibly TRBD1 (6 bases). This CDR3 region has 15 residues. Germline-derived CDR1 and CDR2 are SGHTA and FQGNSA. V was cut by 1 base and J by 3 bases, with 13 bases left in between. The CDR3 region is CASSLGGRSNYEQYF. The DNA of the CDR3 is TGTGCCAGCAGCTTAGGGGGGCGCAGTAACTACGAGCAGTACTTC.

This clone was recorded only once. The gene calls are TRBV11-2 and TRBJ2-1; no definite D call. In germline, CDR1 is SGHAT, CDR2 FQNNGV. The V end lost 5 bases, the J end lost 0 bases, and 11 bases lay between the germline ends. The CDR3 spans 15 residues. This CDR3 reads CASSPLRVSYNEQFF. DNA for the CDR3: TGTGCCAGCAGCCCGCTGCGCGTCTCCTACAATGAGCAGTTCTTC.

V usage is TRBV5-4 and J usage is TRBJ2-2; perhaps TRBD2 as D (6 bases). The length of the CDR3 is 16 residues. Trimming removed 4 bases at V and 5 bases at J, with 18 bases between. CDR1 SGHNT and CDR2 YYREEE come from the germline V gene (reference sequence). DNA for the CDR3: TGTGCCAGCAGCCTCCCTGGGGGGAGTGGTACCGGGGAGCTGTTTTTT. Translation: CASSLPGGSGTGELFF.